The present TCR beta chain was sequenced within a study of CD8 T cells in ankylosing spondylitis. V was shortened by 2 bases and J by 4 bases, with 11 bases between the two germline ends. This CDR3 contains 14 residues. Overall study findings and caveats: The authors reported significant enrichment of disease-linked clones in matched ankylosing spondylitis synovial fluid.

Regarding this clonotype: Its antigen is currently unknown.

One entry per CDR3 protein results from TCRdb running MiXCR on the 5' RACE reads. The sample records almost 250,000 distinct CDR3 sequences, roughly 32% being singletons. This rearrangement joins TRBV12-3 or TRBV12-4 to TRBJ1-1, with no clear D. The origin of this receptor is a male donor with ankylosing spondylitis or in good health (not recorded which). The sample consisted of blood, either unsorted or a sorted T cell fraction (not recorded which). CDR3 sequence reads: CASSLILGSTEAFF. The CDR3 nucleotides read TGTGCCAGCAGTTTAATTTTAGGGAGCACTGAAGCTTTCTTT.